These 22 T cell receptor beta chains were all obtained from the same sample, sequenced in a study of T cell changes during pregnancy in multiple sclerosis. Measured with immunoSEQ multiplex PCR; TCRdb has only the in-frame clones, and not every one. The data contain tens of thousands of clones, 85% to 95% of them singletons. The material was CD8+ T cells from peripheral blood mononuclear cells, obtained after pregnancy. Source of these receptors: a female donor with multiple sclerosis, enrolled in a pregnancy study.

This chain connects TRBV9 to TRBJ1-2, with TRBD1 as a possible D gene (6 bases). V gave up 2 bases and J gave up 5 bases, with 10 bases separating them. Germline loops: CDR1 SGDLS, CDR2 YYNGEE. The length of the CDR3 is 13 residues. CDR3 nucleotides: TGTGCCAGCAGCGTGGGGGGGGCGTATGGCTACACCTTC. Translating it yields CASSVGGAYGYTF.

The chain carries TRBV9 and TRBJ2-1; TRBD2 matches at 7 bases. This CDR3 contains 16 residues. V was pared by 4 bases and J by 4 bases, with 11 bases of the junction left unmatched. The V gene's germline CDR1 is SGDLS and CDR2 YYNGEE. The CDR3 coding sequence is TGTGCCAGCAGCTTAAACAGCGGGATCTCTTACAATGAGCAGTTCTTC. Encoded protein: CASSLNSGISYNEQFF.

The rearrangement links TRBV5-4 to TRBJ1-2; D gene uncertain. Trimming removed 2 bases from V and 2 bases from J, with 7 bases in between. The germline V gene encodes CDR1 SGHNT and CDR2 YYREEE (reference sequence). CDR3 length: 13 amino acids. The CDR3 is CASSFETNYGYTF. The CDR3, as DNA: TGTGCCAGCAGCTTCGAGACAAACTATGGCTACACCTTC.

The rearrangement links TRBV7-7 to TRBJ2-1, with TRBD2 matching over 11 bases. The ends lost 1 base at V and 6 bases at J; junction bases unmatched: 5. The CDR3 is made up of 16 amino acids. Germline CDR1 is SSHAT and CDR2 is FNYEAQ (reference sequence). CDR3: CASSLDPSGGSNEQFF. The CDR3 DNA is TGTGCCAGCAGCTTAGACCCTAGCGGGGGGAGCAATGAGCAGTTCTTC. Together with reference TRBV7-7 and TRBJ2-1, the CDR3 gives the full variable domain: GAGVSQSPRYKVTKRGQDVTLRCDPISSHATLYWYQQALGQGPEFLTYFNYEAQPDKSGLPSDRFSAERPEGSISTLTIQRTEQRDSAMYRCASSLDPSGGSNEQFFGPGTRLTVL.

The chain recombines TRBV25-1 with TRBJ1-5; D is undetermined. The CDR3 runs 14 residues. CDR1 MGHDK and CDR2 SYGVNS come from the germline V gene. V lost 1 base to trimming and J lost 4 bases, with 8 bases between them. The CDR3 DNA reads as TGTGCCAGCAGTGAATCGGGTGTGAATCAGCCCCAGCATTTT. Translation: CASSESGVNQPQHF.

The V gene is TRBV4-2, the J gene TRBJ2-3, with 8 bases identical to TRBD2. Germline V gene sequence: CDR1 LGHNA, CDR2 YNFKEQ. The ends lost 0 bases at V and 3 bases at J; junction bases unmatched: 5. The CDR3 runs to 16 residues. This CDR3 reads CASSQDLRGGTDTQYF. Written as DNA, the CDR3 is TGTGCCAGCAGCCAAGATCTCCGGGGGGGGACAGATACGCAGTATTTT.

V and J are TRBV11-2 and TRBJ1-2; D is possibly TRBD1 (5 bases). This CDR3 comprises 15 residues. Trimming took 3 bases from V and 2 from J, leaving 13 bases between them. The germline V gene has CDR1 SGHAT and CDR2 FQNNGV. The CDR3 sequence is CASSFLGGVNYGYTF. The DNA for the CDR3 is TGTGCCAGCAGCTTTCTGGGGGGGGTCAACTATGGCTACACCTTC.

J is TRBJ1-2 and V is TRBV27; 12 nucleotides line up with TRBD1. V lost 4 bases and J lost 1; bases outside the gene matches: 16. This CDR3 spans 20 amino acids. CDR1 and CDR2 (germline): MNHEY, SMNVEV (reference sequence). The CDR3: CASSSGTGGAFIRSNYGYTF. The CDR3 nucleotides are TGTGCCAGCAGTTCCGGGACAGGGGGCGCCTTTATCCGTAGTAACTATGGCTACACCTTC.

The chain uses TRBV4-2 and TRBJ2-2, with a weak D call TRBD2 (5 bases). From germline, CDR1 is LGHNA and CDR2 YNFKEQ. The CDR3 has 16 residues. V was cut by 0 bases and J by 3 bases, with 11 bases left in between. The CDR3 region has the DNA TGTGCCAGCAGCCAAGAACGGGGAACTTACACCGGGGAGCTGTTTTTT. Its translation is CASSQERGTYTGELFF.

CDR3: CASSQEGQGSYEQYF. DNA of the CDR3: TGTGCCAGCAGCCAGGAAGGGCAGGGTTCCTACGAGCAGTACTTC. J is TRBJ2-7 and V is TRBV7-9, with TRBD1 as a possible D gene (5 bases). Germline V gene sequence: CDR1 SEHNR, CDR2 FQNEAQ (reference sequence). This CDR3 comprises 15 residues. The germline V and J ends were trimmed by 5 bases and 1 base, with 15 bases remaining between them.

The V call is TRBV29-1, the J call TRBJ2-1; 7 bases fit TRBD2. Germline V gives CDR1 SQVTM, CDR2 ANQGSEA. After removal of 7 bases from V and 1 base from J, the junction contained 7 bases not matched to a gene. This CDR3 is built from 14 residues. CDR3 in amino acids: CSGKRDGSYNEQFF. CDR3 bases: TGCAGCGGCAAGCGGGACGGGTCCTACAATGAGCAGTTCTTC.

The V and J genes are TRBV6-1 and TRBJ2-7; D might be TRBD2 (7 bases). V lost 4 bases, J lost 3 bases, and 13 bases lay in between. The germline gives CDR1 MNHNS, CDR2 SASEGT. This CDR3 has 14 residues. CDR3 amino acids: CASSGGRGGYEQYF. CDR3 in DNA: TGTGCCAGCAGTGGAGGGAGGGGGGGCTACGAGCAGTACTTC.

The rearrangement joins TRBV9 to TRBJ2-2; D is possibly TRBD1 (6 bases). This CDR3 has 17 amino acids. With 0 bases removed from V and 1 base from J, the gap between germline ends came to 13 bases. Germline V gives CDR1 SGDLS, CDR2 YYNGEE. In DNA form, the CDR3 reads TGTGCCAGCAGCGTAGAGTTCAGGGGAGTGAACACCGGGGAGCTGTTTTTT. Its translation is CASSVEFRGVNTGELFF.

The gene calls are TRBV4-2 and TRBJ1-4; 8 positions match TRBD1. Germline CDR1 and CDR2: LGHNA and YNFKEQ. The V segment lost 0 bases and the J segment 5 bases; nucleotides outside the gene matches: 5. This CDR3 is 16 amino acids long. CDR3 region: CASSQDGQGENEKLFF. The CDR3 DNA sequence: TGTGCCAGCAGCCAAGATGGACAGGGAGAAAATGAAAAACTGTTTTTT.

The genes are TRBV11-1 and TRBJ2-1; 8 bases agree with TRBD2. This CDR3 has 16 residues. The V gene's germline CDR1 is SGHAT and CDR2 FQDESV (reference sequence). Trimming removed 1 base from V and 4 bases from J; junction bases left unmatched: 6. Here the CDR3 reads CASSLVAGGVYNEQFF. The CDR3 DNA sequence: TGTGCCAGCAGCTTAGTTGCGGGGGGCGTATACAATGAGCAGTTCTTC.

This clone was observed a single time. The chain is built from TRBV6-5 and TRBJ2-4; D gene ambiguous. The germline V gene has CDR1 MNHEY and CDR2 SVGAGI. CDR3 length equals 16 residues. The V gene lost 0 bases and the J gene lost 6 bases, with 15 bases spanning the gap. CDR3 nucleotide sequence: TGTGCCAGCAGTTACTCGGTCAGCCGTCCGGGAAACATTCAGTACTTC. Protein sequence: CASSYSVSRPGNIQYF.

This chain connects TRBV28 to TRBJ2-7, with a weak D call TRBD1 (6 bases). The length of the CDR3 is 13 residues. V was clipped by 5 bases and J by 0 bases, with 8 bases between them. The germline V gene has CDR1 MDHEN and CDR2 SYDVKM. CDR3 in DNA: TGTGCCAGCAGTAAGGACAGCTCCTACGAGCAGTACTTC. It is translated as CASSKDSSYEQYF.

J is TRBJ1-1 and V is TRBV27; 7 nucleotides align to TRBD1. The germline gives CDR1 MNHEY, CDR2 SMNVEV (reference sequence). The CDR3 length is 13 residues. The J segment lost 4 bases and the V segment lost 6 bases, leaving 5 bases of the junction unmatched. DNA for the CDR3: TGTGCCAGCAGGCAGGGGGAATTCACTGAAGCTTTCTTT. It translates to CASRQGEFTEAFF.

Here the CDR3 DNA reads TGTGCCAGCAGCTTAGTTAGCGGGAGCCCCTGGGAAGAGACCCAGTACTTC. This gives the protein CASSLVSGSPWEETQYF. V is TRBV7-9 and J is TRBJ2-5; 9 bases fit TRBD2. From germline, CDR1 is SEHNR and CDR2 FQNEAQ (reference sequence). The CDR3 sequence is 17 residues long. Germline trimming cut 1 base from V and 3 bases from J; bases unmatched to any gene: 9.

V gene TRBV7-8 combines with J gene TRBJ2-1; 14 bases map to TRBD2. V gave up 4 bases and J gave up 6 bases; unmatched junction bases: 5. CDR3 size: 16 residues. In germline, CDR1 is SGHVS, CDR2 FQNEAQ. The CDR3 coding sequence is TGTGCCAGCAGCTCGCTCGGGACTAGCGGGGGCAATGAGCAGTTCTTC. Protein product: CASSSLGTSGGNEQFF.

J is TRBJ2-2 and V is TRBV9; D possibly corresponds to TRBD1 (5 bases). Germline V CDR1 and CDR2: SGDLS, YYNGEE. The CDR3 covers 17 residues. V was trimmed by 1 base and J by 8 bases, leaving 21 bases between them. The CDR3 DNA reads TGTGCCAGCAGCGTAAATCAAGTGGCCACCCCAGGGGGGGAGCTGTTTTTT. This codes for CASSVNQVATPGGELFF.

The genes are TRBV28 and TRBJ2-2, with D possibly TRBD1 on 5 matching bases. Germline CDR1 is MDHEN and CDR2 is SYDVKM. The CDR3 loop spans 16 amino acids. V lost 0 bases to trimming and J lost 0 bases, with 8 bases between them. The CDR3 DNA follows: TGTGCCAGCAGTTTATGGGCAGGGTCGAACACCGGGGAGCTGTTTTTT. As protein: CASSLWAGSNTGELFF.